This record covers a single T cell receptor beta chain. No antigen is known for it. These data come from a study of early T cells in non-severe SARS-CoV-2 infection. Study overall: Chains stayed unpaired after sequencing of bulk RNA from unsorted whole blood. Study observations and caveats: Matching against VDJdb likely underestimated virus-specific expansions, favoring anti-spike CD8.

The CDR3 has 16 residues. From germline, CDR1 is GTSNPN and CDR2 SVGIG (reference sequence). V lost 4 bases and J 0 bases, leaving 16 bases between the germline ends. Individual cDNA molecules each received unique molecular identifiers attached to them. TCRdb fed the 5' RACE reads into MiXCR, producing one record per CDR3 protein. The profile shows some 26,000 distinct CDR3 sequences, 4.4% of them singletons. The chain is built from TRBV30 and TRBJ1-3; the D is unclear. The receptor's source is an adult who was a healthcare worker with PCR-confirmed SARS-CoV-2 infection or an uninfected control (not recorded which). The sequenced sample consisted of whole blood. The CDR3 DNA is TGTGCCTGGATACAGTCGGCCATCTACTCTGGAAACACCATATATTTT. This sequence encodes CAWIQSAIYSGNTIYF.